The TCR beta chain described here comes from a study of cytomegalovirus exposure and HLA in healthy donors (TCRdb year 2017). About the investigation overall: According to an earlier analysis of around 600 of the donors, 200 million or so T cells yielded 100 million or so unique TCR beta sequences and 250 to 350 Gb of sequence data. Every discovery cohort repertoire had been produced on one sequencing platform. The aim of the study was to test whether cataloging public T cell receptors could identify signatures of past pathogen exposure. To study patterns of TCR occurrence, a later analysis re-analyzed previously published TCR beta repertoires from several hundred donors and added high-resolution HLA genotyping. In the later analysis, no new phenotypic data were used to find candidate immune exposures; instead, reliance was placed on TCR beta sequences and their occurrence across donors. Genome-wide SNP genotypes for about 60% of the roughly 700 donors were used in a later genetic analysis, which treated that subset as a discovery cohort. The number of typed donors differed by locus: 629-630 for A, B, C, DRB1 and DQB1; approximately 530 for DQA1; 606 for DPA1; and 400 to 480 for DPB1. Using immunosequencing, the study profiled T cell repertoires from 500 to 800 subjects and related those repertoires to cytomegalovirus serostatus. An early release that covered more than 550 HLA-typed donors contained around 330 gigabases of sequencing data and about 84 million unique TCR sequences. Donor age, sex, ethnicity and CMV serostatus were compiled together with the repertoire data. Across approximately 420 genotyped donors of the cohort, an average of roughly 230,000 unique TCR beta nucleotide sequences per donor were sequenced, and roughly 20% of those sequences were non-productive. To predict cytomegalovirus infection status, the study combined high-throughput TCR immunosequencing, statistical association of individual TCRs with disease status, and machine learning. In an earlier analysis of roughly 600 of the donors, high-throughput TCR beta sequencing was used to judge whether each TCR beta V gene segment behaved as functional or pseudogenic. Both class I and class II loci were covered by HLA typing, at four-digit resolution. A separate validation cohort of about 110 different subjects was used in addition to the roughly 720-subject first cohort. The genetic ancestry cluster associated with self-reported Caucasian donors included about 84% of the roughly 410 genotyped donors. Because of strong linkage in the cohort, 5 or 6 DR-DQ haplotypes were treated as single units for association and clustering.

The receptor library was made with the immunoSEQ multiplex PCR assay. A mixture of 60 forward primers for TCR Vbeta segments and 13 reverse primers for TCR Jbeta segments was used in the multiplex PCR. The CDR3 region of rearranged TCR beta genes was amplified from genomic DNA with a multiplex PCR assay. On the Illumina HiSeq System, the amplified TCR beta libraries were sequenced as 87-base-pair reads. Under the source paper's analysis protocol: In a later analysis, some 80 million unique TCR beta chains were counted across the approximately 640 repertoires, and roughly 11 million of these chains were shared by at least two donors. Raw reads were error-corrected and collapsed into unique sequences with a nearest-neighbor algorithm that merged closely related sequences to remove PCR and sequencing errors. V, D and J gene segments were assigned by aligning CDR3 sequences to IMGT reference sequences. For a sequence to be retained, a match of at least six nucleotides to both a V gene segment and a J gene segment was required. Rearrangements were called productive when the CDR3 lacked stop codons and stayed in frame with V and J; all others were non-productive. CDR3 was defined according to IMGT convention as the region running from the second conserved V-encoded cysteine to the conserved J-encoded phenylalanine. Sequences without an unambiguous match to a single V gene segment were excluded from the earlier analysis of approximately 600 of the donors. In an earlier analysis of 587 of the donors, V segments were called functional above 56.7% productive rearrangements and were called segregating when the between-donor standard deviation exceeded 5%. A statistical classification framework was built to diagnose cytomegalovirus status from the catalog of TCR beta chain sequences. A later analysis assigned V and J genes by comparing TCR nucleotide sequences with IMGT/GENE-DB human TR gene sequences. The TCRdist pipeline was used in a later analysis to assign CDR3 sequences and most-parsimonious VDJ recombination scenarios. In a later analysis, every TCR beta chain was defined by the combination of its CDR3 amino acid sequence and its V-gene family, and reads without a unique V-gene family were dropped. A later analysis removed nearly 600 highly shared, low-generation-probability nucleotide sequences to deal with suspected cross-contamination and a sequencing artifact. In a later analysis, a clonal expansion index was calculated for each public chain from normalized within-repertoire ranks of inferred template counts. A later analysis computed generation probabilities with a VDJ recombination model fitted to out-of-frame rearrangements, and checked the results against IGoR. Hypergeometric tests were used in a later analysis to score TCR-TCR, TCR-HLA and TCR-CMV co-occurrence, with a repertoire-size bias correction applied to the TCR pairs. In a later analysis, false discovery rates were estimated by permuting HLA or CMV assignments 20 times. A later analysis grouped co-occurring TCRs with DBSCAN, adding TCRdist sequence similarity when clustering within HLA-allele-positive subsets. Repertoires with fewer than 30,000 or more than 120,000 public chains were left out of co-occurrence clustering, as were roughly five repertoires with anomalous nucleotide sharing. Sourced from immuneACCESS, this table was stored by TCRdb with only in-frame sequences that have V and J called. A share of the clones is absent; for the studies checked, an unresolved V gene accounts for under half, and the remainder has no known explanation. The V and J calls and clone size were taken over from that table, and D and trimming were inferred from the DNA. Recorded for this sample are around 100,000 clones; around 80% of them occurred a single time. 4% to 5.5% of the sample comes from the top ten.

Concerning this clone itself: Its antigen remains unidentified. Per-base qualities were not stored, and no clone one base away is much larger.

The CDR3 holds 15 amino acids from the cysteine to the phenylalanine. CDR3 DNA is the only sequence kept; it has 45 bases, read in frame from the first base. V loses 1 base of germline sequence and J loses 5 bases, and the interval between the two ends is 14 bases. Per the germline V gene (reference sequence), SEHNR is the CDR1 and FQNEAQ is the CDR2. Summary of the overall study and its limitations: In a later analysis, HLA-associated TCR beta chains showed more clonal expansion and lower generation probabilities than non-associated chains that were equally common. Most TCR sequences were seen in very few donors, while some public TCRs were found in many individuals. Linkage disequilibrium might explain the correlated functional status among segregating V segments, but an unknown experimental factor could not be excluded. In an earlier analysis of several hundred of the donors, most TCR beta V segments were observed in productive rearrangements about 90% or about 30% of the time, broadly matching IMGT annotations. The earlier analysis of some 560 of the donors excluded approximately 15 rarely observed V segments, including chromosome 9 orphons, because counts were too low. According to a later analysis, parvovirus B19, influenza, CMV and Epstein-Barr virus appeared linked to several top co-occurrence clusters. The study gave a list of 150 to 200 TCR beta chains associated with cytomegalovirus. A cluster of highly shared sequence variants was judged likely to represent a technical artifact of the sequencing pipeline. A later analysis found that most CMV-associated TCR beta chains appeared HLA-restricted, with HLA associations seemingly driven largely by CMV exposure. According to the authors, the approach could potentially be generalized to other disease states and immunological phenotypes. In a later genetic analysis, fewer N-insertions in productive TCRs were reported among donors in an Asian-associated ancestry cluster than the roughly 700-donor mean. Only TCR beta chains were sequenced in this cohort, and the absence of alpha or paired-chain data limited detectable features. Presence/absence analyses assumed roughly uniform sequencing depth across donors, an assumption that may not hold. A further reported finding was that TCR beta sequences accurately predicted the HLA-A and HLA-B alleles for most subjects in the first cohort. Some IMGT-functional V segments, including TRBV6-2 and TRBV6-3, could not be told apart with the 87-base-pair reads, so those segments were excluded. A later analysis found that TCR association rates varied across HLA loci, with DRB1 alleles showing the most associated TCRs and HLA-C alleles the fewest. Immune exposure information for the cohort was limited to CMV serostatus. In both the original and validation cohorts, the classifier was reported to diagnose cytomegalovirus status with high specificity and sensitivity. In vitro tests confirmed that a few of the cytomegalovirus-associated TCR beta chains recognize cytomegalovirus antigens. Strong co-occurrence of HLA alleles, especially DR and DQ, made assigning TCR associations to individual alleles difficult. Because HLA typing was unavailable for some donors at each locus, only the typed subset was used in association tests. A later genetic analysis associated a missense DCLRE1C variant with V-gene and J-gene trimming of TCR beta chains, and an independent cohort replicated the association. At a false discovery rate of 0.05, a later analysis linked 15,000 to 20,000 TCR beta sequences to specific HLA alleles.

The cohort consisted of 666 healthy bone marrow donors. All cohort members were sampled while nominally healthy, although unrecorded immune exposures were likely present. The donor was CMV seropositive and belonged to the group of about 290 seropositive cohort members. Each donor provided a peripheral blood sample, and peripheral blood mononuclear cells were used for TCR beta sequencing. The Qiagen DNeasy Blood Extraction Kit was used to extract genomic DNA from the blood cell samples. Here the chain combines TRBV7-9 and TRBJ2-5; the D gene cannot be named for sure. This clonotype was sampled from a male donor in good health and CMV-seropositive. The sample was PBMCs. The DNA sequence follows: TGTGCCAGCAGCTTAGTATCTGGTCTCGGGGAGACCCAGTACTTC. Translated, this is CASSLVSGLGETQYF.